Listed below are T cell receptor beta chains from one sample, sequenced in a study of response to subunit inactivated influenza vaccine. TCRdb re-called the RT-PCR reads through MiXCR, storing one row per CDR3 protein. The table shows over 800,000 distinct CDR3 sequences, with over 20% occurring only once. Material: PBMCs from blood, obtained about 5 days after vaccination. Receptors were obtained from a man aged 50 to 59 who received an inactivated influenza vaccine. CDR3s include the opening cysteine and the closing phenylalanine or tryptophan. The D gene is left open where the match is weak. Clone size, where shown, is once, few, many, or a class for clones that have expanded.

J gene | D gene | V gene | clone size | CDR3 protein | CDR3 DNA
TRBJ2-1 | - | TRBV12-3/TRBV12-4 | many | CASSSRGNEQFF | TGTGCCAGCAGTTCCAGGGGAAATGAGCAGTTCTTC
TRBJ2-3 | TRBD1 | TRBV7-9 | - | CASSYGQGVVDTQYF | TGTGCCAGCAGCTACGGACAGGGCGTAGTAGATACGCAGTATTTT
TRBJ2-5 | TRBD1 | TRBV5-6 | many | CASSWGQSKVTQYF | TGTGCCAGCAGCTGGGGACAGAGCAAGGTGACCCAGTACTTC
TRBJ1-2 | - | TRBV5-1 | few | CASSLVTATNYGYTF | TGCGCCAGCAGCTTGGTAACAGCGACTAACTATGGCTACACCTTC
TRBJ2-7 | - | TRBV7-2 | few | CASSLSRVAYEQYF | TGTGCCAGCAGCTTGAGCAGGGTCGCCTACGAGCAGTACTTC
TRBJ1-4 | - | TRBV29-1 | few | CSVPREGKLFF | TGCAGCGTACCCAGGGAAGGAAAACTGTTTTTT
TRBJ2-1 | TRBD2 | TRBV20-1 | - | CSARGLRAGGPLSSYNEQFF | TGCAGTGCTAGGGGACTTAGGGCGGGGGGCCCCTTGAGCTCCTACAATGAGCAGTTCTTC
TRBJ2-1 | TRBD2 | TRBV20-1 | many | CSGPGLAGNEQFF | TGCAGTGGGCCGGGACTAGCGGGCAATGAGCAGTTCTTC
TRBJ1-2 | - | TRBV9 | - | CASSPGTVAGGYTF | TGTGCCAGCAGCCCGGGGACCGTTGCTGGTGGCTACACCTTC
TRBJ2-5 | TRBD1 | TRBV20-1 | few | CSARDAQGRETQYF | TGCAGTGCTAGAGACGCACAGGGGAGAGAGACCCAGTACTTC
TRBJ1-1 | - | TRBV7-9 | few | CASSHPLQGSTEAFF | TGTGCCAGCAGCCATCCCTTACAGGGATCCACTGAAGCTTTCTTT
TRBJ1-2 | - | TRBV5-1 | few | CASSRDRSNHYGYTF | TGCGCCAGCAGCCGTGACAGATCGAATCACTATGGCTACACCTTC
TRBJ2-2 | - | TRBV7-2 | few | CASSLPRPSSGELFF | TGTGCCAGCAGCTTACCCCGCCCCAGCTCCGGGGAGCTGTTTTTT
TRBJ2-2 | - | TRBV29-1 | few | CSVLPVGRGGELFF | TGCAGCGTTCTCCCCGTGGGGCGGGGCGGGGAGCTGTTTTTT
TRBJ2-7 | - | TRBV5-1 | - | CASRFLRGAYEQYF | TGCGCCAGCAGATTTCTTAGGGGAGCCTACGAGCAGTACTTC
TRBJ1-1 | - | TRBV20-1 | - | CSGPPERETEAFF | TGCAGTGGACCCCCGGAGAGGGAAACTGAAGCTTTCTTT
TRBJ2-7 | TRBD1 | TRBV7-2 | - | CASSLVFGQGYYEQYF | TGTGCCAGCAGCTTAGTTTTTGGACAGGGGTACTACGAGCAGTACTTC
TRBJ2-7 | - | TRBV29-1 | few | CSVEGLGHSYEQYF | TGCAGCGTTGAAGGTCTTGGGCACAGCTACGAGCAGTACTTC
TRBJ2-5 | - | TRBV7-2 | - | CASSLVGRVETQYF | TGTGCCAGCAGCTTAGTGGGCAGGGTAGAGACCCAGTACTTC
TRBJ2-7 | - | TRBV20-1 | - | CSARDLRQTSYEQYF | TGCAGTGCTAGAGATCTTCGGCAGACCTCCTACGAGCAGTACTTC
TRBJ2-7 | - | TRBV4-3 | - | CASSQLSGLSYEQYF | TGCGCCAGCAGCCAGCTGTCAGGGCTTTCCTACGAGCAGTACTTC
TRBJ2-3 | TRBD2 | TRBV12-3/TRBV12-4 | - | CASSGTSGGTDTQYF | TGTGCCAGCAGTGGGACTAGCGGGGGGACAGATACGCAGTATTTT
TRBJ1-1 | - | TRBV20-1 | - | CSATRLPATEAFF | TGCAGTGCTACACGACTCCCGGCCACTGAAGCTTTCTTT
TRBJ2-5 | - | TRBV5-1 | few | CASSLAPGDTQTQYF | TGCGCCAGCAGCTTGGCCCCGGGGGATACTCAGACCCAGTACTTC
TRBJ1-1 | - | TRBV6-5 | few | CASSYSSQGFGLVGEAFF | TGTGCCAGCAGTTACTCTTCACAGGGTTTTGGGTTAGTGGGTGAAGCTTTCTTT
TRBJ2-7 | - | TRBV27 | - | CASSLLARTYYEQYF | TGTGCCAGCAGTTTATTAGCCAGGACTTACTACGAGCAGTACTTC
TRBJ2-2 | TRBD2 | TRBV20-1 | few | CSASSISAGGPLNTGELFF | TGCAGTGCTAGTTCTATTAGTGCGGGAGGCCCGCTTAACACCGGGGAGCTGTTTTTT
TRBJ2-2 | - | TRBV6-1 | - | CASTPGAAGTGELFF | TGTGCCAGCACCCCAGGCGCGGCTGGCACCGGGGAGCTGTTTTTT